Below are 3 T cell receptor beta chains sequenced from a single sample in a study of CD8 T cells in Susac syndrome. It was with random hexamers that roughly 0.45 to 1 ug RNA was reverse transcribed. TCRdb recomputed calls from the immunoSEQ multiplex PCR reads with MiXCR, one row per CDR3 protein. Among some 190,000 distinct CDR3 sequences listed, approximately 94% were seen once. The sample taken for sequencing was CD4+ T cells from PBMCs. These receptors were obtained from a human donor with Susac syndrome.

The rearrangement joins TRBV7-3 to TRBJ1-1; 8 positions agree with TRBD1. CDR1 and CDR2 (germline): SGHTA, FQGTGA. The CDR3 extends over 13 amino acids. Trimming cost V 5 bases and J 3 bases; bases outside gene matches: 2. CDR3 sequence reads: CASSDRGHTEAFF. CDR3 in DNA: TGTGCCAGCAGCGACAGGGGACACACTGAAGCTTTCTTT.

Here the CDR3 reads CASSQDRVGYTF. In DNA, the CDR3 is TGTGCCAGCAGCCAGGACAGGGTTGGCTACACCTTC. The rearrangement joins TRBV4-2 to TRBJ1-2; 8 nucleotides agree with TRBD1. Germline V gives CDR1 LGHNA, CDR2 YNFKEQ. There are 12 residues in the CDR3. J was trimmed by 7 bases and V by 3 bases; bases with no gene match: 1.

The rearrangement joins TRBV15 to TRBJ1-4; 9 positions agree with TRBD1. V lost 4 bases and J lost 8; bases outside the gene matches: 8. From germline, CDR1 is LNHNV and CDR2 YYDKDF (reference sequence). This CDR3 is 15 amino acids long. CDR3 amino acids: CATSTGQGRSEKLFF. CDR3 bases: TGTGCCACCAGCACGGGACAGGGACGGTCAGAAAAACTGTTTTTT.